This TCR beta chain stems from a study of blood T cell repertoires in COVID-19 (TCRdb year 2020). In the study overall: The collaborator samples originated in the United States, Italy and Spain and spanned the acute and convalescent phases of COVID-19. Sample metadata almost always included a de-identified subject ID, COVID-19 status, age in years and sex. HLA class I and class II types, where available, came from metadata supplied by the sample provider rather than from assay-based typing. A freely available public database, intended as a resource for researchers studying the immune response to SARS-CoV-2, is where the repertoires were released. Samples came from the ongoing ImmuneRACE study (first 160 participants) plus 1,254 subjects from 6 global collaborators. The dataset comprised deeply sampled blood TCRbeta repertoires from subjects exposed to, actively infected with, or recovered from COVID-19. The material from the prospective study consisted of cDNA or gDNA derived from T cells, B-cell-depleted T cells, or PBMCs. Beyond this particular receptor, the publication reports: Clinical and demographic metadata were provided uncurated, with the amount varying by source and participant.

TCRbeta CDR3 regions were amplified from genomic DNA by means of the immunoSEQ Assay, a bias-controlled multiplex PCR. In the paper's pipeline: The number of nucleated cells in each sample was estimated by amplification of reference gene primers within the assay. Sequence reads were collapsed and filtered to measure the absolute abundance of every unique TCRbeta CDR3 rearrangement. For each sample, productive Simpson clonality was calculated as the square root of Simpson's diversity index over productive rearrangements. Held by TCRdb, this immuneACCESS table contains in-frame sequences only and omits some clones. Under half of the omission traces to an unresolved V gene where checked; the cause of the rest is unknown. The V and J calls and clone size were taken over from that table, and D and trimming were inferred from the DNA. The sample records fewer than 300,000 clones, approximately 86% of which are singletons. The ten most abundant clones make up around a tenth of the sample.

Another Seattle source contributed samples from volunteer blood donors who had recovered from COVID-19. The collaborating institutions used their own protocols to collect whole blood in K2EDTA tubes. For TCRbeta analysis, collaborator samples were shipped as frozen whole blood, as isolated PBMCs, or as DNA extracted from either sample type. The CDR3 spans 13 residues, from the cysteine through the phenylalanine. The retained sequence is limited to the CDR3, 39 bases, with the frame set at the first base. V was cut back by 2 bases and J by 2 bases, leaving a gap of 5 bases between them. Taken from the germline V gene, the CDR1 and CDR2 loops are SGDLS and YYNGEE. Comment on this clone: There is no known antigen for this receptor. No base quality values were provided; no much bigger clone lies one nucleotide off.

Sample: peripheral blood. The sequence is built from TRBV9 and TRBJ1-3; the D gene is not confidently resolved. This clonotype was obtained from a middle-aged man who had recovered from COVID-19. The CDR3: CASSVYPGNTIYF. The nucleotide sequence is TGTGCCAGCAGCGTCTATCCTGGAAACACCATATATTTT. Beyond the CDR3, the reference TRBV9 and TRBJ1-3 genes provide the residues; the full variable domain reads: DSGVTQTPKHLITATGQRVTLRCSPRSGDLSVYWYQQSLDQGLQFLIQYYNGEERAKGNILERFSAQQFPDLHSELNLSSLELGDSALYFCASSVYPGNTIYFGEGSWLTVV.